This TCR beta chain was sequenced during a study of blood T cell repertoires in COVID-19. Study details: In each case, the material was cDNA or gDNA derived from T cells, B-cell-depleted T cells, or PBMCs.

In the original processing: Amplification of reference gene primers was used by the study to estimate nucleated cell counts. Generated by immunoSEQ multiplex PCR, the TCRdb table keeps only in-frame clones and is missing some. The DNA gave D and trimming, while V, J and clone size come from that table. The sample records over 200,000 clones, 89% being singletons. What was sequenced was peripheral blood. This sequence originates from a man aged 55 to 70 who had recovered from COVID-19.

CDR3 residues: CASSWFREEPQHF. Here the CDR3 DNA reads TGTGCCAGCAGTTGGTTCAGGGAGGAGCCCCAGCATTTT. The genes are TRBV6-2 or TRBV6-3 and TRBJ1-5, with a weak D call TRBD1 (5 bases). The CDR3 runs to 13 residues. Looked up from germline, CDR1 is MNHEY and CDR2 is SVGEGT. Trimming pared 4 bases from V and 8 bases from J, leaving 12 bases between.